One sample yielded the 10 T cell receptor beta chains listed below, sequenced in a study of T cell repertoires in cytomegalovirus infection. TCRdb itself ran the reads through MiXCR, one entry per CDR3 protein. The top ten hold 55% to 70% of the sample, which has 230,000 or so distinct CDR3 sequences, 38% seen once. Which antigens these TCRs recognize remains unknown. The source was CD8+ T cells from cultured PBMCs, collected from culture after CMV antigen stimulation. The origin of the receptors is a human donor in good health (CMV status not recorded). Some clones in this sample may be carry-over from other donors' samples.

This chain links TRBV5-1 with TRBJ2-1; no clear D gene. The CDR3 totals 12 residues. V shed 2 bases and J shed 5 bases, with 5 bases lying between them. CDR1 is SGHRS and CDR2 is YFSETQ in the germline V gene. CDR3 amino acids: CASSFRNNEQFF. In DNA, the CDR3 is TGCGCCAGCAGCTTTAGGAACAATGAGCAGTTCTTC.

The rearrangement links TRBV7-4 to TRBJ1-4, with a tentative D call TRBD1 (5 bases). CDR3 length equals 13 residues. From germline, CDR1 is SGHVT and CDR2 SQSDAQ. The V and J ends lost 6 bases and 8 bases respectively, with 13 bases between them. CDR3 coding DNA: TGTGCCAGCAGACCGGGACGGACGGAAAAACTGTTTTTT. It translates to CASRPGRTEKLFF.

The chain is built from TRBV19 and TRBJ1-4; D might be TRBD1 (6 bases). This CDR3 contains 12 residues. The ends were cut back, 10 bases at V and 5 bases at J, with 11 bases in the middle. Per germline, CDR1 LNHDA and CDR2 SQIVND (reference sequence). The CDR3 loop is CATGTRNEKLFF. The CDR3 DNA sequence: TGTGCCACGGGGACACGAAATGAAAAACTGTTTTTT.

The rearrangement uses TRBV6-4 and TRBJ1-1, with unresolved D. This CDR3 region has 13 residues. Trimming shortened V by 7 bases and J by 3 bases, and 12 bases separated the two germline ends. Germline values: CDR1 MRHNA, CDR2 SNTAGT. The CDR3 loop reads CASTAGRDTEAFF. DNA for the CDR3: TGTGCCAGCACTGCGGGGAGAGACACTGAAGCTTTCTTT.

V and J are TRBV4-1 and TRBJ1-1, with 8 bases identical to TRBD1. CDR3 length: 15 residues. J gave up 0 bases and V 5 bases, and 5 bases lay outside the gene matches. Germline assignment: CDR1 MGHRA and CDR2 YSYEKL. Written as DNA, the CDR3 is TGCGCCAGCAGCTTTCGGGACAGGCTGAACACTGAAGCTTTCTTT. Translating it yields CASSFRDRLNTEAFF.

As concerns this clonotype: The junction differs from germline at one of its ends, possibly a read error. The gene calls are TRBV12-3 or TRBV12-4 and TRBJ2-2, with 8 bases lining up with TRBD2. CDR3 size: 16 residues. CDR3 sequence: CASSYPWRGDTGDLFF. CDR3 coding DNA: TGTGCAAGCAGCTACCCCTGGCGGGGGGACACCGGGGATCTGTTTTTT.

Ten or more counts support this clonotype. The chain uses TRBV11-1 and TRBJ2-7, with TRBD2 identical over 8 bases. This CDR3 region has 16 residues. Trimming took 5 bases from V and 1 from J; bases not matched to a gene: 10. The V gene's germline CDR1 is SGHAT and CDR2 FQDESV (reference sequence). The CDR3 here is CASSLRGGDLSYEQYF. The CDR3 DNA reads TGTGCCAGCAGCCTCCGGGGGGGGGACCTGTCCTACGAGCAGTACTTC.

This chain links TRBV7-2 with TRBJ1-2, with TRBD1 as a possible D gene (5 bases). The germline V and J ends were trimmed by 7 bases and 8 bases, with 17 bases remaining between them. The germline V gene encodes CDR1 SGHTA and CDR2 FQGNSA. This CDR3 is built from 13 residues. CDR3 loop: CASNFRGPDGYTF. In DNA, the CDR3 is TGTGCCAGCAACTTTCGGGGACCGGACGGCTACACCTTC. Full variable domain (outside the CDR3, taken from reference TRBV7-2 and TRBJ1-2): GAGVSQSPSNKVTEKGKDVELRCDPISGHTALYWYRQSLGQGLEFLIYFQGNSAPDKSGLPSDRFSAERTGGSVSTLTIQRTQQEDSAVYLCASNFRGPDGYTFGSGTRLTVV.

As for this clonotype: This CDR3 is missing its conserved last phenylalanine or tryptophan, likely due to a read error. The genes are TRBV9 and TRBJ2-7, with 9 bases that match TRBD2. This CDR3 is 15 amino acids long. Germline loops: CDR1 SGDLS, CDR2 YYNGEE. J was trimmed by 2 bases and V by 0 bases; bases with no gene match: 3. This CDR3 reads CASSVGREGPYEQYL. The CDR3 coding sequence is TGTGCCAGCAGCGTAGGGCGGGAGGGTCCCTACGAGCAGTACTTA.

Only a few counts were recorded for this clonotype. The CDR3 sequence is CASSQTLGEGGPLGPLHF. The CDR3 coding sequence is TGTGCCAGCAGCCAAACCCTGGGAGAAGGGGGACCTCTCGGGCCCCTCCACTTT. V is TRBV4-2 and J is TRBJ1-6; TRBD1 might be the D (6 bases). Per the germline V gene, CDR1 is LGHNA and CDR2 is YNFKEQ. The CDR3 has 18 amino acids. The V end was cut by 2 bases, the J end by 13 bases, with 27 bases between.